This T cell receptor (beta chain) was identified during a study of blood T cell repertoires in COVID-19. About the study: Acute and convalescent COVID-19 samples came from the United States, Italy and Spain. Sample material is recorded as cDNA or gDNA derived from T cells, B-cell-depleted T cells, or PBMCs.

Profiled with immunoSEQ multiplex PCR; TCRdb holds only in-frame clones, not every one. The sample records about 110,000 clones, about two thirds being singletons. The clonotype was recovered from a middle-aged woman with acute or convalescent COVID-19. Sequences were obtained from peripheral blood.

The CDR3 region has the DNA TGTGCCATCAGTGACGTCGCTGAAGCTTTCTTT. It yields the protein CAISDVAEAFF. The V and J genes are TRBV10-3 and TRBJ1-1; D call uncertain. The CDR3 runs 11 residues. CDR1 ENHRY and CDR2 SYGVKD come from the germline V gene. V was trimmed by 3 bases and J by 6 bases, leaving 5 bases between them.